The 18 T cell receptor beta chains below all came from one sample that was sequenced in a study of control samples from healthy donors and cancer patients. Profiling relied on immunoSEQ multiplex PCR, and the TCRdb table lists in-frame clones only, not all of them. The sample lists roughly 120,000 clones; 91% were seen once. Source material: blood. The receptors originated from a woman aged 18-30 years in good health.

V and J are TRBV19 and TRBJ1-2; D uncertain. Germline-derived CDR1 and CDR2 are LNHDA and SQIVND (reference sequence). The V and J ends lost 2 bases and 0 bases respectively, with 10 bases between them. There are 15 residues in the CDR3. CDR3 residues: CASSIQRQANYGYTF. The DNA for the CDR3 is TGTGCCAGTAGTATACAGCGCCAAGCTAACTATGGCTACACCTTC.

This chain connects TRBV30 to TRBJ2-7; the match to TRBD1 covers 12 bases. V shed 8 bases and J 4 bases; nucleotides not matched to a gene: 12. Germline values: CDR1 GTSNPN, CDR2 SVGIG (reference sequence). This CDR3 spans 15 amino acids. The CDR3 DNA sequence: TGTGCCCAATCCCGGGACAGGGGGCGCGGATACGAGCAGTACTTC. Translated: CAQSRDRGRGYEQYF. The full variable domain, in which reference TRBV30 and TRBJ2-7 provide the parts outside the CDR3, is SQTIHQWPATLVQPVGSPLSLECTVEGTSNPNLYWYRQAAGRGLQLLFYSVGIGQISSEVPQNLSASRPQDRQFILSSKKLLLSDSGFYLCAQSRDRGRGYEQYFGPGTRLTVT.

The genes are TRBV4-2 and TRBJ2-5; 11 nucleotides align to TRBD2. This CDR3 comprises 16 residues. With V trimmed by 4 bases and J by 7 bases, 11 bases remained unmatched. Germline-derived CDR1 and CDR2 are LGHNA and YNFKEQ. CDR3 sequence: CASSPVAGGRAGTQYF. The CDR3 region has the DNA TGTGCCAGCAGCCCCGTAGCGGGAGGGCGGGCAGGGACCCAGTACTTC.

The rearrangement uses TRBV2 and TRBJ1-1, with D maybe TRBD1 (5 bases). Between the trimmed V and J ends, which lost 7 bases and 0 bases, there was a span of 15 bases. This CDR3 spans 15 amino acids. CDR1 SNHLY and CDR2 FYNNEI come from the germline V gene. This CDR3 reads CASNGGGGMNTEAFF. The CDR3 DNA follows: TGTGCCAGCAACGGCGGGGGAGGCATGAACACTGAAGCTTTCTTT.

The CDR3 DNA sequence: TGTGCCAGCAGCTTTGAGTCCTACGAGCAGTACTTC. It encodes CASSFESYEQYF. J is TRBJ2-7 and V is TRBV7-8; D not resolved. Looked up from germline, CDR1 is SGHVS and CDR2 is FQNEAQ. The CDR3 loop spans 12 amino acids. Between the trimmed V and J ends, which lost 3 bases and 1 base, there was a span of 4 bases.

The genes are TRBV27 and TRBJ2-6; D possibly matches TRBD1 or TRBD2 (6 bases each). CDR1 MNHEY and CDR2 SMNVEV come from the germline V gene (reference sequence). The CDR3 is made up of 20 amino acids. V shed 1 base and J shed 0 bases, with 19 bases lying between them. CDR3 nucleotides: TGTGCCAGCAGTTTATGGGCGGTAGGGGGGCAGAGCTCTGGGGCCAACGTCCTGACTTTC. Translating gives CASSLWAVGGQSSGANVLTF.

The CDR3 DNA reads as TGTGCCAGCAGCTTATACACGGACCAAGAGACCCAGTACTTC. It is translated as CASSLYTDQETQYF. The V and J genes are TRBV7-9 and TRBJ2-5, with no clear D. Germline V gene lookup returns CDR1 SEHNR and CDR2 FQNEAQ (reference sequence). The CDR3 extends over 14 amino acids. V lost 2 bases and J 0 bases, leaving 7 bases between the germline ends.

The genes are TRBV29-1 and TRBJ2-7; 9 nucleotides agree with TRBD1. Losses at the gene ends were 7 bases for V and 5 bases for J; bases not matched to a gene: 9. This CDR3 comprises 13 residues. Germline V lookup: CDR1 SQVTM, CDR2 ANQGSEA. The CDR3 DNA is TGCAGCGCCGTCGGGGACAGGGACCACGAGCAGTACTTC. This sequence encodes CSAVGDRDHEQYF.

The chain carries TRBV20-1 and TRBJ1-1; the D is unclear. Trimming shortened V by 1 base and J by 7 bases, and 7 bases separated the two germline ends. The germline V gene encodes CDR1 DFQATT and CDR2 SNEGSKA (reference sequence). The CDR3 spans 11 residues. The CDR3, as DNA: TGCAGTGCTAGAGTGCCAGTTGAAGCTTTCTTT. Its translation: CSARVPVEAFF.

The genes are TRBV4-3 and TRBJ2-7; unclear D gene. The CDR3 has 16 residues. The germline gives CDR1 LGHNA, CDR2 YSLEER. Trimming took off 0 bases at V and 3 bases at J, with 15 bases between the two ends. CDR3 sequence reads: CASSQDEDDTLYEQYF. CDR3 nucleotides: TGCGCCAGCAGCCAAGACGAGGATGACACCCTCTACGAGCAGTACTTC.

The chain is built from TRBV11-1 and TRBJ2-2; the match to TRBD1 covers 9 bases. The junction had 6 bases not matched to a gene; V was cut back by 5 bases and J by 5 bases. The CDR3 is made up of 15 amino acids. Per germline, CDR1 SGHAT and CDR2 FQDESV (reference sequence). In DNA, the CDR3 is TGTGCCAGCAGCCAACAGGGGGCAAGGACCGGGGAGCTGTTTTTT. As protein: CASSQQGARTGELFF. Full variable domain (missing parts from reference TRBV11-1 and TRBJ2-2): EAEVAQSPRYKITEKSQAVAFWCDPISGHATLYWYRQILGQGPELLVQFQDESVVDDSQLPKDRFSAERLKGVDSTLKIQPAELGDSAMYLCASSQQGARTGELFFGEGSRLTVL.

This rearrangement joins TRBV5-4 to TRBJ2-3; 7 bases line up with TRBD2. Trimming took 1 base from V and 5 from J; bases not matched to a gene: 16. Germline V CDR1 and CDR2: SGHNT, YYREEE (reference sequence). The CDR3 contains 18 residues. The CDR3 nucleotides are TGTGCCAGCAGCTTGCCCTCGAACGCGCGGGGGAGAAGAGATACGCAGTATTTT. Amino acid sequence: CASSLPSNARGRRDTQYF.

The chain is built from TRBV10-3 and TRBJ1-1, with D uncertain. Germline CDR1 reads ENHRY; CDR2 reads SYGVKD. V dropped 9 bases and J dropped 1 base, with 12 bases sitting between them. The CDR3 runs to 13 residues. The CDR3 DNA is TGTGCCATATCAGCCATTCAGAACACTGAAGCTTTCTTT. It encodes CAISAIQNTEAFF.

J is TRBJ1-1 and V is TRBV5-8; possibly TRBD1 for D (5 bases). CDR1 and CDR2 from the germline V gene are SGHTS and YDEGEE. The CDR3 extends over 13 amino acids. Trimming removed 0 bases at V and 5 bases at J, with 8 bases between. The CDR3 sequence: CASSLDRLTEAFF. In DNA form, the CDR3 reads TGTGCCAGCAGCTTGGACAGGTTGACTGAAGCTTTCTTT.

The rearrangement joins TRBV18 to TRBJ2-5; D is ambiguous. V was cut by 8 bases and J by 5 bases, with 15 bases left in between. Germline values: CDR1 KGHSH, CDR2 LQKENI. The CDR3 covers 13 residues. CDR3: CASTSRTWETQYF. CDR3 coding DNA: TGTGCCAGCACCTCCCGCACCTGGGAGACCCAGTACTTC.

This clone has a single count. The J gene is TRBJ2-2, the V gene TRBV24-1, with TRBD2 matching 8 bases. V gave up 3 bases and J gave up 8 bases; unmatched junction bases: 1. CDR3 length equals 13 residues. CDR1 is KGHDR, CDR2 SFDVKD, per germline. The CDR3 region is CATSDRLAGELFF. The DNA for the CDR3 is TGTGCCACCAGTGATAGACTAGCGGGGGAGCTGTTTTTT.

The CDR3 region has the DNA TGCGCCAGCAGCTTGGGGTCGGGACTAGCGGGAGCGGGAGATACGCAGTATTTT. Protein product: CASSLGSGLAGAGDTQYF. The chain joins TRBV5-1 to TRBJ2-3, with 14 bases that match TRBD2. The CDR3 has 18 residues. V shed 0 bases, J shed 5 bases, and the junction held 8 bases outside the gene matches. CDR1 is SGHRS and CDR2 is YFSETQ in the germline V gene.

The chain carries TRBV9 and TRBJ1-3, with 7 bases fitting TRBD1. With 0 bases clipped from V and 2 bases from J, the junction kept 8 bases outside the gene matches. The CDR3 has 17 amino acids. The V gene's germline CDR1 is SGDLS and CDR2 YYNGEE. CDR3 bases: TGTGCCAGCAGCGTAGACCTACAGGGGCCTACTGGAAACACCATATATTTT. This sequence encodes CASSVDLQGPTGNTIYF.